The source of this TCR beta chain is a study of T cells after posttransplantation cyclophosphamide. Treatment was busulfan-fludarabine conditioning, a marrow graft, and cyclophosphamide on days +3 and +4. Profiling relied on immunoSEQ multiplex PCR, and the TCRdb table lists in-frame clones only, not all of them. The profile covers 5,000 or so clones, none occurring a single time. This clone was observed at least ten times. The CDR3 extends over 18 amino acids. The trim removed 7 bases at V and 4 bases at J, leaving 17 bases unmatched. CDR1 and CDR2 from the germline V gene are LNHDA and SQIVND (reference sequence).

Specimen: PBMCs, collected around 380 days after allogeneic stem cell transplant with posttransplant cyclophosphamide. The V and J genes are TRBV19 and TRBJ1-5; 9 positions match TRBD1. This sequence originates from a male patient over 55 who received an allogeneic stem cell transplant from a related donor, was CMV-positive, and had acute GVHD only. The T cells may come from the graft donor. The DNA for the CDR3 is TGTGCCAGTAACCATCAGCTCGGACAGGGGAGTATGAATCAGCCCCAGCATTTT. Residues: CASNHQLGQGSMNQPQHF.